Described below is a single T cell receptor (beta chain) sequence and its context. Its matching antigen is unknown. Time point defined: pretreatment peripheral blood. This specimen comes from a study of PD-L1 blockade in urothelial cancer. Study summary: Patients took up atezolizumab in 2014 at 1,200 mg intravenously every 3 weeks. At 3 weeks (second dose) and 6 weeks after starting treatment, blood was analyzed.

Here immunoSEQ multiplex PCR was the method, and the copy in TCRdb shows in-frame clones only, minus some. The profile shows around 63,000 clones, 81% of them singletons. General observations from the study: Tumor-associated clones in blood expanded more at 3 weeks in durable-benefit patients.

This receptor was identified in a man between 65 and 80 years old with urothelial cancer. The sample was PBMCs, taken around atezolizumab (anti-PD-L1) treatment.

The CDR3 sequence: CASSLRLAGGGSSYNEQFF. The DNA for the CDR3 is TGTGCCAGCAGCTTGCGACTAGCGGGAGGGGGGAGCTCCTACAATGAGCAGTTCTTC. The rearrangement links TRBV5-6 to TRBJ2-1; 14 nucleotides match TRBD2. Germline assignment: CDR1 SGHDT and CDR2 YYEEEE. V was pared by 1 base and J by 0 bases, with 6 bases of the junction left unmatched. This CDR3 contains 19 residues.